This entry lists 2 T cell receptor beta chains sequenced from one sample in a study of OX40 agonist ivuxolimab in advanced cancers. Libraries were prepared by immunoSEQ multiplex PCR; TCRdb keeps only in-frame clonotypes and omits some of them. Of about 80,000 clones listed, about 89% are singletons. The material was CD4+ or CD8+ T cells sorted from blood, obtained in a trial of the OX40 agonist ivuxolimab. The receptors were sampled from an adult with an advanced solid tumor such as melanoma, head and neck, liver or kidney cancer.

The chain has TRBV6-5 and TRBJ2-5; maybe TRBD2 (5 bases). Germline CDR1 and CDR2: MNHEY and SVGAGI. V was cut by 0 bases and J by 2 bases, with 10 bases left in between. The length of the CDR3 is 15 residues. CDR3 DNA: TGTGCCAGCAGTTACTCGAGGGCTTCGCAAGAGACCCAGTACTTC. Its protein is CASSYSRASQETQYF.

The chain links TRBV6-5 to TRBJ2-1, with 7 bases fitting TRBD1. V shed 5 bases and J 4 bases; nucleotides not matched to a gene: 8. Looked up from germline, CDR1 is MNHEY and CDR2 is SVGAGI. The CDR3 is 15 residues long. CDR3: CASSRTGDQYNEQFF. The CDR3 coding sequence is TGTGCCAGCAGTCGTACAGGGGACCAATACAATGAGCAGTTCTTC.